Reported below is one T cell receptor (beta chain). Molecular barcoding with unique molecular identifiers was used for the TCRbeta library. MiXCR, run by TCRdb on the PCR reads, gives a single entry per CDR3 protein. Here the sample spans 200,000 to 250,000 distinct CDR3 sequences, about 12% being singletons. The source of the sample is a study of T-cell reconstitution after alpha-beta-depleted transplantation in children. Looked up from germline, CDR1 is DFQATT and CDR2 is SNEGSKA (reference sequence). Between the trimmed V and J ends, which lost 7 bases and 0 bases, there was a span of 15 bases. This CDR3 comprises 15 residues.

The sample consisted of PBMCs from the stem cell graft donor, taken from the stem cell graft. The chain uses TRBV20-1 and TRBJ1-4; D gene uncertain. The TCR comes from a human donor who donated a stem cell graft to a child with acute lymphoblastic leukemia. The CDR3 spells CSGIGPPATNEKLFF. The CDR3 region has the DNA TGCAGTGGAATCGGTCCCCCCGCAACTAATGAAAAACTGTTTTTT.